This entry features one T cell receptor beta chain sequence. This specimen comes from a study of blood T cell repertoires in COVID-19. About the research overall: COVID-19 samples collected from the United States, Italy and Spain covered acute and convalescent phases. PBMCs, B-cell-depleted T cells, or T cells provided the cDNA or gDNA that made up the material.

This CDR3 spans 14 amino acids. Deletions cut 1 base from V and 6 bases from J, with 7 bases between. Germline V gene data show CDR1 as LGHDT and CDR2 as YNNKEL (reference sequence). Original handling: Amplification with reference gene primers provided the estimates of nucleated cell counts. TCRdb keeps only in-frame clones here, not all; method: immunoSEQ multiplex PCR. V, J and clone size were drawn from that table, and D and trimming were deduced from the DNA. In the table there are nearly 200,000 clones, about 86% of which are singletons. Symptom resolution, clearance, or two negative PCRs marked donors in Cohort 3 as recovered.

The chain has TRBV3-1 (or the pseudogene TRBV3-2) and TRBJ1-6; D not certain. The sequence came from a man aged 35-49 years who had recovered from COVID-19. The sequencing sample was made of PBMCs or T cells enriched from blood (not recorded which). The CDR3, as DNA: TGTGCCAGCAGCCAAGTCCCGGGTAATTCACCCCTCCACTTT. Its translation is CASSQVPGNSPLHF.